The 21 T cell receptor beta chains below all came from one sample that was sequenced in a study of beta chain features in type 1 diabetes. Whole-study findings and limits: Type 1 diabetes patients showed a moderate but significant shortening of TCRB CDR3s in all four CD4+ subsets.

What these receptors recognize is not known. As every portion of the isolated RNA was reverse transcribed, the sequencing read expressed TCRB transcripts. Generated by immunoSEQ multiplex PCR, the TCRdb table keeps only in-frame clones and is missing some. This sample yields about 400,000 clones, of which 10% to 15% are seen a single time; 0.0085% to 0.012% belongs to the top ten. Sequenced material: naive CD4+ T cells from blood. The source of these receptors is a woman younger than 30 with type 1 diabetes.

The rearrangement uses TRBV28 and TRBJ2-3, with 10 bases aligning to TRBD2. The CDR3 has 15 amino acids. Germline lookup yields CDR1 MDHEN and CDR2 SYDVKM. V gave up 4 bases and J gave up 6 bases; unmatched junction bases: 7. The CDR3 DNA follows: TGTGCCAGCAGTTCAGCGGGAGGGCCATGGGATACGCAGTATTTT. Residues: CASSSAGGPWDTQYF.

The chain couples TRBV7-2 to TRBJ2-7, with 9 nucleotides matching TRBD1. CDR3 size: 15 residues. Germline CDR1 is SGHTA and CDR2 is FQGNSA. Losses at the gene ends were 5 bases for V and 6 bases for J; bases not matched to a gene: 11. The CDR3 sequence: CASSPRGPTGGEQYF. The CDR3 DNA reads as TGTGCCAGCAGCCCTAGGGGGCCGACAGGGGGCGAGCAGTACTTC.

This clone has a handful of counts. This rearrangement joins TRBV28 to TRBJ2-5; 7 bases line up with TRBD1. The germline CDR1 and CDR2 sequences are MDHEN and SYDVKM. The CDR3 has 17 residues. The V segment lost 7 bases and the J segment 4 bases; nucleotides outside the gene matches: 18. The CDR3 sequence: CASTKPPDRVGLETQYF. The CDR3, as DNA: TGTGCCAGCACCAAACCCCCCGACAGGGTGGGATTAGAGACCCAGTACTTC. Full variable domain (missing parts from reference TRBV28 and TRBJ2-5): DVKVTQSSRYLVKRTGEKVFLECVQDMDHENMFWYRQDPGLGLRLIYFSYDVKMKEKGDIPEGYSVSREKKERFSLILESASTNQTSMYLCASTKPPDRVGLETQYFGPGTRLLVL.

The J gene is TRBJ2-5, the V gene TRBV6-5, with D unresolved. Germline values: CDR1 MNHEY, CDR2 SVGAGI. V was trimmed by 2 bases and J by 4 bases, leaving 11 bases between them. The CDR3 consists of 14 residues. The DNA of the CDR3 is TGTGCCAGCAGTTACACCCTCGGTCCAGAGACCCAGTACTTC. This gives the protein CASSYTLGPETQYF.

The chain combines TRBV11-2 with TRBJ1-1; D may be TRBD1 (6 bases). Deletions cut 3 bases from V and 11 bases from J, with 16 bases between. This CDR3 spans 13 amino acids. Germline V gene sequence: CDR1 SGHAT, CDR2 FQNNGV. As DNA, the CDR3 is TGTGCCAGCAGCTTGGGGACGGAGGGGGGGGCTTTCTTT. This sequence encodes CASSLGTEGGAFF.

J is TRBJ2-1 and V is TRBV7-9; 8 positions agree with TRBD2. Germline CDR1 SEHNR, CDR2 FQNEAQ (reference sequence). V dropped 5 bases and J dropped 8; count of bases not matched to a gene: 14. The CDR3 is 16 amino acids. CDR3 protein: CASSPRPGTREDEQFF. The CDR3 nucleotides are TGTGCCAGCAGCCCCCGTCCCGGGACGCGGGAGGATGAGCAGTTCTTC.

This clone was seen a few times. The chain is built from TRBV7-6 and TRBJ2-7; D is unresolved. From germline, CDR1 is SGHVS and CDR2 FNYEAQ. The CDR3 covers 14 residues. V was shortened by 2 bases and J by 1 base, with 9 bases between the two germline ends. The CDR3 DNA reads TGTGCCAGCAGCTTAACTTTCGCTTCCTACGAGCAGTACTTC. Its translation: CASSLTFASYEQYF.

The J gene is TRBJ1-2, the V gene TRBV5-6, with D perhaps matching TRBD1 (6 bases). V shed 4 bases and J shed 8 bases, with 21 bases lying between them. The CDR3 spans 15 residues. CDR1 SGHDT and CDR2 YYEEEE come from the germline V gene. Here the CDR3 DNA reads TGTGCCAGCAGCACCACGGGGGGGGCCCTGGGGGGCTACACCTTC. It is translated as CASSTTGGALGGYTF. Full variable domain (rest looked up from reference TRBV5-6 and TRBJ1-2): DAGVTQSPTHLIKTRGQQVTLRCSPKSGHDTVSWYQQALGQGPQFIFQYYEEEERQRGNFPDRFSGHQFPNYSSELNVNALLLGDSALYLCASSTTGGALGGYTFGSGTRLTVV.

The chain joins TRBV18 to TRBJ2-5; 10 nucleotides match TRBD2. Germline assignment: CDR1 KGHSH and CDR2 LQKENI. The V and J ends lost 3 bases and 4 bases, in that order; junction bases with no gene match: 8. The CDR3 length is 16 residues. The CDR3 nucleotides read TGTGCCAGCTCACCTTTTCTAGCGGGAGATGGAGAGACCCAGTACTTC. It yields the protein CASSPFLAGDGETQYF.

This clone appeared a few times. This rearrangement joins TRBV18 to TRBJ1-1, with D hard to call. Looked up from germline, CDR1 is KGHSH and CDR2 is LQKENI. CDR3 length equals 12 residues. V was clipped by 3 bases and J by 1 base, with 3 bases between them. CDR3 coding DNA: TGTGCCAGCTCACCCGGGAACACTGAAGCTTTCTTT. This codes for CASSPGNTEAFF.

There are a few counts of this clone. This chain joins TRBV4-3 and TRBJ2-3; weak D call: TRBD1 (6 bases). Germline V gene lookup returns CDR1 LGHNA and CDR2 YSLEER. There are 17 residues in the CDR3. Trimming removed 1 base from V and 0 bases from J, with 14 bases in between. The CDR3 region has the DNA TGCGCCAGCAGCCAAGGCAGGGGCTGGCCTAGCACAGATACGCAGTATTTT. The encoded protein is CASSQGRGWPSTDTQYF.

The V gene is TRBV5-1, the J gene TRBJ2-5; D unresolved. The CDR3 loop spans 13 amino acids. Germline V gives CDR1 SGHRS, CDR2 YFSETQ. The V gene lost 2 bases and the J gene lost 4 bases, with 9 bases spanning the gap. CDR3 sequence (DNA): TGCGCCAGCAGCTTTGGCCGCGGAGAGACCCAGTACTTC. Residues: CASSFGRGETQYF.

In its sample, this clone was seen a few times. This rearrangement joins TRBV11-2 to TRBJ1-2; tentative D call: TRBD1 (6 bases). The ends were cut back, 0 bases at V and 3 bases at J, with 14 bases in the middle. The CDR3 covers 16 residues. Germline V gene sequence: CDR1 SGHAT, CDR2 FQNNGV. The CDR3 region is CASSLEGQSNYYGYTF. The CDR3 DNA sequence: TGTGCCAGCAGCTTAGAAGGACAGTCAAACTACTATGGCTACACCTTC.

Only a few counts were recorded for this clone. This chain connects TRBV7-8 to TRBJ1-2; D unclear. This CDR3 has 13 residues. Germline CDR1 and CDR2: SGHVS and FQNEAQ. Deletions cut 1 base from V and 8 bases from J, with 11 bases between. CDR3 loop: CASSLETGSGYTF. The CDR3 DNA follows: TGTGCCAGCAGCTTAGAGACCGGGAGCGGCTACACCTTC.

This sequence joins TRBV28 and TRBJ2-1; TRBD2 might be the D (6 bases). Germline V gene data show CDR1 as MDHEN and CDR2 as SYDVKM. The CDR3 contains 11 residues. V lost 10 bases and J lost 13, with 17 bases in between. CDR3: CATRAVGGQFF. DNA of the CDR3: TGTGCCACCCGTGCGGTGGGGGGACAGTTCTTC.

V gene TRBV27 combines with J gene TRBJ2-3; D not resolved. V gave up 5 bases and J gave up 7 bases, with 10 bases separating them. Germline CDR1 and CDR2: MNHEY and SMNVEV (reference sequence). The CDR3 runs to 12 residues. The CDR3 sequence is CASSTHANTQYF. The CDR3 DNA is TGTGCCAGCAGTACTCATGCGAATACGCAGTATTTT.

This rearrangement joins TRBV6-6 to TRBJ2-1; D is perhaps TRBD1 (5 bases). The CDR3 is 13 amino acids. Looked up from germline, CDR1 is MNHNY and CDR2 is SVGAGI (reference sequence). V gave up 5 bases and J gave up 3 bases, with 8 bases separating them. The CDR3 here is CASSTTGYNEQFF. The CDR3 nucleotides read TGTGCCAGCAGTACCACAGGCTACAATGAGCAGTTCTTC.

The chain has TRBV28 and TRBJ1-2; D perhaps matches TRBD1 (6 bases). There are 14 residues in the CDR3. Trimming took off 5 bases at V and 2 bases at J, with 12 bases between the two ends. Germline CDR1 is MDHEN and CDR2 is SYDVKM. CDR3 coding DNA: TGTGCCAGCAGTACAGGGCCCCCGAACTATGGCTACACCTTC. Translated: CASSTGPPNYGYTF.

V and J are TRBV20-1 and TRBJ1-2, with D unresolved. CDR1 DFQATT and CDR2 SNEGSKA come from the germline V gene (reference sequence). V gave up 5 bases and J gave up 7 bases, with 8 bases separating them. This CDR3 is built from 10 residues. In DNA form, the CDR3 reads TGCAGTGCTGTCAGTCGTGGCTACACCTTC. Translated, it gives CSAVSRGYTF.

This clone was picked up a small number of times. V usage is TRBV7-9 and J usage is TRBJ1-5; no reliable D call. This CDR3 has 15 residues. V was shortened by 4 bases and J by 7 bases, with 17 bases between the two germline ends. Germline CDR1 reads SEHNR; CDR2 reads FQNEAQ (reference sequence). The CDR3, as DNA: TGTGCCAGCAGCTCCGCCATATCCGGGGAGCAGCCCCAGCATTTT. It codes for CASSSAISGEQPQHF.

This clone came up a few times. The V gene is TRBV7-2, the J gene TRBJ2-3; 9 bases agree with TRBD2. The length of the CDR3 is 16 residues. The junction had 4 bases not matched to a gene; V was cut back by 3 bases and J by 0 bases. Germline-derived CDR1 and CDR2 are SGHTA and FQGNSA. The CDR3 here is CASSFVAGESTDTQYF. The CDR3 DNA sequence: TGTGCCAGCAGCTTTGTAGCGGGGGAGAGCACAGATACGCAGTATTTT.